This T cell receptor (beta chain) comes out of a study of shared clonotypes between healthy human individuals. Whole-study findings and limits: Donor scarcity curtailed the genetic and exposure-history diversity represented herein. On the whole, naive subsets had larger estimated richness than memory subsets had.

Germline-derived CDR1 and CDR2 are LGHNA and YSLEER. V lost 1 base and J lost 7; bases outside the gene matches: 4. This CDR3 has 15 amino acids. Sequenced by immunoSEQ multiplex PCR; TCRdb stores in-frame clones only, minus some. The sample consists of some 1.5 million clones, 95% to 97% of them appearing once. Of note for this clone: Its antigen is still unknown.

The investigators split CD4+ cells into a CD45RA+ naive subset and a CD45RA-negative memory subset. The sequence derives from a man under 40 in good health. The chain has TRBV4-3 and TRBJ2-2; 9 nucleotides match TRBD2. Specimen: naive CD4+ T cells sorted from blood. Subset in this sample: CD45RA+ positively selected. The CDR3 here is CASSQGPSGNGELFF. The CDR3 DNA follows: TGCGCCAGCAGCCAAGGCCCTAGCGGGAACGGGGAGCTGTTTTTT.